This TCR beta chain is drawn from a study of radiation and T cells in renal cell carcinoma. Using immunoSEQ multiplex PCR, the repertoire was profiled, and TCRdb retains in-frame clones only, with some absent. The table records about 150,000 clones, roughly nine tenths of them present only once. With regard to this clone: Its antigen is unknown.

The study's findings and limits: From baseline, blood top tumor clonotypes peaked at 2 weeks post-radiation.

The CDR3 is 15 residues long. V was clipped by 0 bases and J by 6 bases, with 15 bases between them. Germline lookup yields CDR1 GTSNPN and CDR2 SVGIG (reference sequence). This sample's time point: baseline pretreatment blood. Indicated treatment: 15 Gy SBRT to primary tumor, nephrectomy 4 weeks later. Radiation-treated patients gave blood at baseline, week 2 and week 4. The chain has TRBV30 and TRBJ1-5; D perhaps matches TRBD1 (5 bases). The material was blood, obtained from a patient whose treatment included radiotherapy and nephrectomy. The TCR sequence derives from a woman aged 70-85 years with renal cell carcinoma. CDR3 sequence (DNA): TGTGCCTGGAGTGTAAGGAGCCCTAGGGGTCAGCCCCAGCATTTT. Translated, it gives CAWSVRSPRGQPQHF.